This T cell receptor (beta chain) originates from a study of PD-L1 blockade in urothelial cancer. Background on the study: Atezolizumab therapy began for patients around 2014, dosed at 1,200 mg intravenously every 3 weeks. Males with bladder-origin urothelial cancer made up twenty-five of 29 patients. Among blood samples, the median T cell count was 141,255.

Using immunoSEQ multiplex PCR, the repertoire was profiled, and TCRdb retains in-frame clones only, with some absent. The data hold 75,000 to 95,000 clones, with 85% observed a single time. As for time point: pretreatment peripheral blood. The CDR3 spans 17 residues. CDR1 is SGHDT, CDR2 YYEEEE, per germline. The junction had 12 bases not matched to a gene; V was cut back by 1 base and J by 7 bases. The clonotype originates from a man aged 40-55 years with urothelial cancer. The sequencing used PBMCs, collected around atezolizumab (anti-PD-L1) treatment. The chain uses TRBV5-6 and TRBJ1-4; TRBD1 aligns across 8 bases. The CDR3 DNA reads TGTGCCAGCAGCTTGTTTCGTTGGGGACAGGCTACTGAAAAACTGTTTTTT. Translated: CASSLFRWGQATEKLFF.